This T cell receptor (beta chain) originates from a study of blood T cells in healthy people across ages. Regarding the study as a whole: Older age went with lower TCR beta diversity per million T cells, in a roughly linear way. Diversity was higher, and naive CD4+ cells more numerous, in long-lived donors than in aged donors.

This clonotype was recorded a few times. Its antigen is not identified. The CDR3 has 13 residues. Germline V CDR1 and CDR2: SGDLS, YYNGEE. Trimming cost V 0 bases and J 6 bases, with 10 bases left between them. Next came a second PCR, run for about 7 to 12 cycles, which used a sample-barcoded 5' primer along with a J-beta primer mix. At least 3 million CDR3-containing paired-end reads were obtained per sample. MiXCR, run by TCRdb on the 5' RACE reads, gives a single entry per CDR3 protein. This sample yields about 680,000 distinct CDR3 sequences, of which roughly 49% are seen a single time; roughly 31% belongs to the top ten.

Sequences were obtained from blood. The receptor comes from a woman in her sixties or seventies in good health. V usage is TRBV9 and J usage is TRBJ2-7, with D possibly TRBD2 on 6 matching bases. The CDR3 here is CASSVAGVREQYF. DNA of the CDR3: TGTGCCAGCAGCGTAGCGGGGGTTCGCGAGCAGTACTTC.